This T cell receptor (beta chain) is drawn from a study of shared clonotypes between healthy human individuals. Study-level information: Aged 18 to 49, the donors were a couple of women and three men.

Sequenced by immunoSEQ multiplex PCR; TCRdb stores in-frame clones only, minus some. The sample includes approximately 500,000 clones, around 74% of them seen just once. The V end lost 4 bases, the J end lost 6 bases, and 12 bases lay between the germline ends. The CDR3 runs to 14 residues. Germline CDR1 and CDR2: MRHNA and SNTAGT. The donor population consisted of healthy HIV-negative adults with no recent acute infections or vaccinations. When samples were unsorted, roughly 91 million PBMCs were used for genomic DNA. The chain has TRBV6-4 and TRBJ2-2; no definite D call. This TCR came from a woman aged 40 to 50 in good health. Some clones in this sample may be carry-over from other donors' samples. Sequencing used PBMCs. The CDR3 sequence is CASSALWGSGELFF. DNA for the CDR3: TGTGCCAGCAGTGCCCTGTGGGGTTCCGGGGAGCTGTTTTTT.